A single sample is the source of the 20 T cell receptor beta chains below, sequenced in a study of shared clonotypes between healthy human individuals. The assay was immunoSEQ multiplex PCR, and TCRdb's table has in-frame clones only and misses some. The sample contains roughly 200,000 clones, over 50% of which appear only once. The sequenced material came from memory CD4+ T cells sorted from blood. Subset defined: CD45RA-negative fraction. The receptors stem from a man aged 25-45 years in good health.

The chain has TRBV5-4 and TRBJ2-7; D may be TRBD2 (6 bases). With 0 bases removed from V and 6 bases from J, the gap between germline ends came to 16 bases. CDR1 is SGHNT and CDR2 is YYREEE in the germline V gene (reference sequence). The CDR3 length is 15 residues. In DNA, the CDR3 is TGTGCCAGCAGCTTGGCTGGGCCTAGCGAGACCGAGCAGTACTTC. Translating gives CASSLAGPSETEQYF.

This clone came up a few times. The rearrangement uses TRBV7-9 and TRBJ2-7; a weak D match, TRBD1 (6 bases). The length of the CDR3 is 18 residues. Per the germline V gene, CDR1 is SEHNR and CDR2 is FQNEAQ (reference sequence). V lost 5 bases to trimming and J lost 5 bases, with 28 bases between them. The CDR3 protein is CASSPRRSYHRDRDEQYF. Here the CDR3 DNA reads TGTGCCAGCAGCCCTAGGCGGAGTTATCACAGGGATCGGGACGAGCAGTACTTC.

This clone was seen a few times. The chain couples TRBV5-6 to TRBJ2-2; 9 nucleotides match TRBD1. Germline assignment: CDR1 SGHDT and CDR2 YYEEEE. V gave up 4 bases and J gave up 5 bases; unmatched junction bases: 6. The CDR3 runs to 15 residues. The DNA for the CDR3 is TGTGCCAGCAGCATTATAGGACAGGGGACCGGGGAGCTGTTTTTT. Its translation: CASSIIGQGTGELFF.

In its sample, this clone was seen a few times. The CDR3 coding sequence is TGTGCCAGCAGCGTACCCCCGGGTGGCTACACCTTC. Encoded protein: CASSVPPGGYTF. The J gene is TRBJ1-2, the V gene TRBV9; D call uncertain. Germline V lookup: CDR1 SGDLS, CDR2 YYNGEE. The CDR3 is made up of 12 amino acids. V was trimmed by 1 base and J by 7 bases, leaving 8 bases between them.

V is TRBV10-3 and J is TRBJ1-2; D gene ambiguous. CDR3 length equals 15 residues. The V gene's germline CDR1 is ENHRY and CDR2 SYGVKD. Trimming shortened V by 3 bases and J by 8 bases, and 19 bases separated the two germline ends. The CDR3 sequence is CAISEVAAARGGYTF. The CDR3 bases are TGTGCCATCAGTGAAGTGGCAGCGGCCCGTGGGGGCTACACCTTC.

Ten or more counts support this clone. The rearrangement links TRBV7-7 to TRBJ2-7; TRBD2 is a possible D gene (6 bases). Deletions cut 5 bases from V and 10 bases from J, with 18 bases between. This CDR3 region has 13 residues. Germline lookup yields CDR1 SSHAT and CDR2 FNYEAQ (reference sequence). Here the CDR3 reads CASSPPAGSEQYF. CDR3 in DNA: TGTGCCAGCAGCCCCCCTGCGGGGTCGGAACAGTACTTC.

This rearrangement joins TRBV6-5 to TRBJ1-3; TRBD1 matches 7 bases. The CDR3 is made up of 14 amino acids. V lost 6 bases to trimming and J lost 5 bases; unmatched junction nucleotides: 7. Per the germline V gene, CDR1 is MNHEY and CDR2 is SVGAGI. CDR3 nucleotides: TGTGCCAGCAGACCAACGACAGGGAGAAACACCATATATTTT. Amino acids: CASRPTTGRNTIYF.

The rearrangement uses TRBV6-6 and TRBJ2-3; 8 bases fit TRBD1. J gave up 6 bases and V 4 bases, and 3 bases lay outside the gene matches. The CDR3 contains 13 residues. CDR1 MNHNY and CDR2 SVGAGI come from the germline V gene (reference sequence). CDR3 coding DNA: TGTGCCAGCAGTTCCCAGGGGGCTGATACGCAGTATTTT. Residues: CASSSQGADTQYF.

This clone was detected many times. V usage is TRBV6-1 and J usage is TRBJ1-4; 7 bases are a match to TRBD1. This CDR3 comprises 15 residues. J was trimmed by 5 bases and V by 6 bases; bases with no gene match: 9. Germline V gives CDR1 MNHNS, CDR2 SASEGT. The CDR3 spells CASRADRAWNEKLFF. CDR3 DNA: TGTGCCAGCAGGGCCGACAGGGCTTGGAATGAAAAACTGTTTTTT.

This clone was counted ten times or more. The V gene is TRBV5-5, the J gene TRBJ2-7, with D unresolved. V lost 1 base and J lost 2, with 7 bases in between. Germline-derived CDR1 and CDR2 are SGHKS and YYEKEE (reference sequence). CDR3 length equals 13 residues. The CDR3 spells CASSLRAAYEQYF. The CDR3 DNA reads as TGTGCCAGCAGCTTGAGGGCAGCCTACGAGCAGTACTTC.

The chain links TRBV5-1 to TRBJ2-3; tentatively, D is TRBD2 (5 bases). The germline V gene encodes CDR1 SGHRS and CDR2 YFSETQ. The CDR3 runs to 16 residues. V was shortened by 4 bases and J by 3 bases, with 18 bases between the two germline ends. The CDR3 DNA reads as TGCGCCAGCAGCCTGAGCCATTTGACGGGAACAGATACGCAGTATTTT. Amino acids: CASSLSHLTGTDTQYF.

This chain joins TRBV29-1 and TRBJ2-1; the match to TRBD2 covers 10 bases. The CDR3 sequence is 14 residues long. Germline values: CDR1 SQVTM, CDR2 ANQGSEA. V was clipped by 3 bases and J by 5 bases; unmatched bases: 4. The CDR3 loop reads CSVDRTSGDNEQFF. CDR3 nucleotides: TGCAGCGTTGACCGGACTAGCGGTGACAATGAGCAGTTCTTC.

The V call is TRBV5-6, the J call TRBJ1-1; 10 nucleotides agree with TRBD1. This CDR3 region has 16 residues. Germline V lookup: CDR1 SGHDT, CDR2 YYEEEE. V dropped 4 bases and J dropped 1; count of bases not matched to a gene: 7. CDR3 bases: TGTGCCAGCAGCCCGAGACAGGGGGCTAGGAACACTGAAGCTTTCTTT. Protein product: CASSPRQGARNTEAFF. The whole variable domain, filled in from reference TRBV5-6 and TRBJ1-1, reads DAGVTQSPTHLIKTRGQQVTLRCSPKSGHDTVSWYQQALGQGPQFIFQYYEEEERQRGNFPDRFSGHQFPNYSSELNVNALLLGDSALYLCASSPRQGARNTEAFFGQGTRLTVV.

This chain joins TRBV5-6 and TRBJ1-2, with a weak D call TRBD1 (6 bases). Per the germline V gene, CDR1 is SGHDT and CDR2 is YYEEEE. Trimming left V 2 bases short and J 1 base short, with 9 bases between. The CDR3 loop spans 14 amino acids. CDR3 loop: CASSFRTDNYGYTF. CDR3 sequence (DNA): TGTGCCAGCAGCTTTAGGACAGATAACTATGGCTACACCTTC.

The chain has TRBV18 and TRBJ2-5; no clear D gene. Germline loops: CDR1 KGHSH, CDR2 LQKENI. V dropped 6 bases and J dropped 1 base, with 3 bases sitting between them. This CDR3 is built from 11 residues. The CDR3 DNA is TGTGCCAGCTCGGTCCAAGAGACCCAGTACTTC. As protein: CASSVQETQYF.

This chain links TRBV7-1 with TRBJ2-5; the match to TRBD1 covers 7 bases. TRBV7-1 is known as an ORF, though its function is uncertain. Germline trimming cut 5 bases from V and 0 bases from J; bases unmatched to any gene: 6. This CDR3 is built from 15 residues. The CDR3 DNA reads as TGTGCCAGCAGCCCGGGGACAGCGTACCAAGAGACCCAGTACTTC. Translation gives CASSPGTAYQETQYF.

The chain recombines TRBV14 with TRBJ2-1; 13 bases map to TRBD2. The J segment lost 9 bases and the V segment lost 8 bases, leaving 7 bases of the junction unmatched. The V gene's germline CDR1 is SGHDN and CDR2 FVKESK. The CDR3 runs 14 residues. The chain's CDR3 is CASLGLAGEGEQFF. CDR3 coding DNA: TGTGCCAGCCTCGGACTAGCGGGAGAGGGTGAGCAGTTCTTC.

The chain joins TRBV11-2 to TRBJ2-7, with 8 bases fitting TRBD2. CDR1 and CDR2 (germline): SGHAT, FQNNGV. The CDR3 is 14 amino acids. Trimming cost V 4 bases and J 3 bases; bases outside gene matches: 5. The CDR3: CASSSTSGRYEQYF. As DNA, the CDR3 is TGTGCCAGCAGCTCCACTAGCGGACGCTACGAGCAGTACTTC.

V gene TRBV6-5 combines with J gene TRBJ2-7; 14 positions match TRBD2. Germline assignment: CDR1 MNHEY and CDR2 SVGAGI. With V trimmed by 6 bases and J by 6 bases, 4 bases remained unmatched. The CDR3 is 14 amino acids. The CDR3 coding sequence is TGTGCCAGCAGATGGGGACTAGCGGGAGTCGAGCAGTACTTC. Translating gives CASRWGLAGVEQYF.

This clone was seen more than once but under ten times. The chain has TRBV11-2 and TRBJ2-7; D remains unclear. The CDR3 length is 12 residues. Trimming cost V 5 bases and J 3 bases, with 8 bases left between them. Germline V CDR1 and CDR2: SGHAT, FQNNGV. The CDR3 here is CASSIQSYEQYF. The CDR3 bases are TGTGCCAGCAGCATACAGAGCTACGAGCAGTACTTC.